This T cell receptor (beta chain) was captured by sequencing in a study of persistence of HIV-infected CD4 T cells. General study points: Degenerate expanded CDR3beta sequences were enriched among CMV- and Gag-responding cells. CMV- and Gag-responding cells had lower TCRbeta richness than CD3/CD28-responding cells.

This CDR3 region has 15 residues. With 5 bases removed from V and 0 bases from J, the gap between germline ends came to 11 bases. Per germline, CDR1 LNHDA and CDR2 SQIVND (reference sequence). This was the immunoSEQ version 4 assay in survey mode. Template was genomic DNA at about 9.8 ng/uL, with up to roughly 1 ug used per sample. The repertoire was sequenced with immunoSEQ multiplex PCR; TCRdb's copy has only in-frame clones and lacks some. The table has 35,000 to 50,000 clones, 89% seen once; the top ten hold over 0.9%. Nonspecific anti-CD3/anti-CD28 bead stimulation represents the broad CD4+ T cell repertoire. Sorting selected CD4+ T cells upregulating both CD40 ligand and CD69. Donors were HIV-1-infected adults who began suppressive ART during chronic infection. Notes on this clone: Its antigen is currently unknown.

This TCR was sampled from an adult man with HIV who was CMV-seropositive. The source material was CD4+ T cells sorted from PBMCs after roughly 18-hour stimulation, sampled from a patient who received antiretroviral therapy. This sequence joins TRBV19 and TRBJ1-3; D not resolved. CDR3 amino acids: CASSPLGSSGNTIYF. For the CDR3, the DNA is TGTGCCAGTAGTCCTTTGGGCTCCTCTGGAAACACCATATATTTT.